There are a few counts of the clone carrying this T cell receptor (beta chain). Its antigen is unknown. This entry comes from a study of human T cells and chemical hapten exposure. As for the study in general: Predominantly women, the patients had alopecia areata, totalis or universalis.

The sample's time point: pre-sensitization, week 0. As for treatment: therapeutic diphenylcyclopropenone sensitization with weekly scalp DPC. Points from the study as a whole: Counts of TCRs above 1 in 1000 frequency stayed unchanged with DPC sensitization.

MiXCR, applied by TCRdb to the RACE reads, yields one record per CDR3 protein. The sample records roughly 38,000 distinct CDR3 sequences, around 12% being singletons. The J segment lost 8 bases and the V segment lost 1 base, leaving 5 bases of the junction unmatched. The CDR3 is made up of 14 amino acids. The germline gives CDR1 LNHNV, CDR2 YYDKDF (reference sequence). This chain uses TRBV15 with TRBJ1-2; 9 bases map to TRBD1. This TCR was sampled from a woman aged 25-40 years with alopecia areata. Some clones in this sample may be carry-over from other donors' samples. This specimen was whole blood, taken in connection with sensitization to the hapten diphenylcyclopropenone (DPC). The CDR3 region is CATSRVDRGVGYTF. The DNA of the CDR3 is TGTGCCACCAGCAGAGTGGACAGGGGAGTAGGCTACACCTTC.